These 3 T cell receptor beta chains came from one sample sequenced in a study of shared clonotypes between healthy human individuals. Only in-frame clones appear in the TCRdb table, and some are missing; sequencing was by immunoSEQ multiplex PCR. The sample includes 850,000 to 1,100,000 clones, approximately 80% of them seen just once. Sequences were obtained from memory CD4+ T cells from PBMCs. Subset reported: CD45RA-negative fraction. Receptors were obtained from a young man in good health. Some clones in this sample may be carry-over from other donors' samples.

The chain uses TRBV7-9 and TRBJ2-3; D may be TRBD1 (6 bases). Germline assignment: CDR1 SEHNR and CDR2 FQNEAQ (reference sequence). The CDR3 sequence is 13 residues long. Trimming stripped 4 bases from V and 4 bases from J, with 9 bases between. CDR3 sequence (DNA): TGTGCCAGCAGCTCCAACAGGGCAGATACGCAGTATTTT. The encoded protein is CASSSNRADTQYF.

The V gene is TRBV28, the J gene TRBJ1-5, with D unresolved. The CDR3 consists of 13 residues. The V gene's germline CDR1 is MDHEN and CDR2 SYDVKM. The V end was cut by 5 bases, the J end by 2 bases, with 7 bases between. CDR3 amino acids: CASSLLGNQPQHF. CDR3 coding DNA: TGTGCCAGCAGTCTTTTGGGCAATCAGCCCCAGCATTTT.

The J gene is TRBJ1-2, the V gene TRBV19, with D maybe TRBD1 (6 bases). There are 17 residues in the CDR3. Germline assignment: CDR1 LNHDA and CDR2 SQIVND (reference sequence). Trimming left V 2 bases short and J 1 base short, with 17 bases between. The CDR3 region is CASSIKLTGRLNYGYTF. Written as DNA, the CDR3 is TGTGCCAGTAGTATAAAGTTGACAGGTCGTCTTAACTATGGCTACACCTTC. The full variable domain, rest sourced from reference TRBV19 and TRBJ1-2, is DGGITQSPKYLFRKEGQNVTLSCEQNLNHDAMYWYRQDPGQGLRLIYYSQIVNDFQKGDIAEGYSVSREKKESFPLTVTSAQKNPTAFYLCASSIKLTGRLNYGYTFGSGTRLTVV.